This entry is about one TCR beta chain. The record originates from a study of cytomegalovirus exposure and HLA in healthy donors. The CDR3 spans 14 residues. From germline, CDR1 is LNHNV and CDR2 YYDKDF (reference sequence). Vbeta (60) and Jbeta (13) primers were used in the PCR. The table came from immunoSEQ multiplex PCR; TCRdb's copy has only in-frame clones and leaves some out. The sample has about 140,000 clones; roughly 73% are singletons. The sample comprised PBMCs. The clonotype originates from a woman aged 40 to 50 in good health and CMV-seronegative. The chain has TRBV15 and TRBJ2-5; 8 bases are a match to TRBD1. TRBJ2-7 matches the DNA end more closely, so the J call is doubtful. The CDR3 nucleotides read TGTGCCACCAGTACCGGACAGGGTTCCTACGAGCAGTACTTC. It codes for CATSTGQGSYEQYF.